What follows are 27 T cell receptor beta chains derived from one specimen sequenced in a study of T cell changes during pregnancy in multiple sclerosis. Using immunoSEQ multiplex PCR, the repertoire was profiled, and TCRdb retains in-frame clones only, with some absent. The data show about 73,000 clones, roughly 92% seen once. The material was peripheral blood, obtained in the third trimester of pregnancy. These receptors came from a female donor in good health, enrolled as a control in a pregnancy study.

As DNA, the CDR3 is TGTGCCAGTAGTATAGGGGGGGTGTCGGTTCAGCCCCAGCATTTT. Translated, it gives CASSIGGVSVQPQHF. The chain combines TRBV19 with TRBJ1-5, with D possibly being TRBD1 (5 bases). Germline CDR1 LNHDA, CDR2 SQIVND (reference sequence). The V end lost 1 base, the J end lost 6 bases, and 13 bases lay between the germline ends. The CDR3 length is 15 residues.

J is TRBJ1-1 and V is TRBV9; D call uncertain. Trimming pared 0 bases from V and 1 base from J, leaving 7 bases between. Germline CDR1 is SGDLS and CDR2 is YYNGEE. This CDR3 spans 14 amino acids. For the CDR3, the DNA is TGTGCCAGCAGCGTAGGCACAGCGAACACTGAAGCTTTCTTT. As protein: CASSVGTANTEAFF.

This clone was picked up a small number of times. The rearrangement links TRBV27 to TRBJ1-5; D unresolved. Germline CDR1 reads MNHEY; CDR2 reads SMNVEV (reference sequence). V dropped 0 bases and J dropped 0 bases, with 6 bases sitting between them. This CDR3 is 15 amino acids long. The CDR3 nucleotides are TGTGCCAGCAGTTTATCGGGCGTTAGCAATCAGCCCCAGCATTTT. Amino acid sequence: CASSLSGVSNQPQHF.

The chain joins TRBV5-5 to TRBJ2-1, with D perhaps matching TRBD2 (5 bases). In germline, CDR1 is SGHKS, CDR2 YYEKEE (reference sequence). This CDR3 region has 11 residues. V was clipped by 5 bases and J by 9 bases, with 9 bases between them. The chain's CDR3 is CASSRTFEQFF. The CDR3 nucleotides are TGTGCCAGCAGTCGGACTTTTGAGCAGTTCTTC.

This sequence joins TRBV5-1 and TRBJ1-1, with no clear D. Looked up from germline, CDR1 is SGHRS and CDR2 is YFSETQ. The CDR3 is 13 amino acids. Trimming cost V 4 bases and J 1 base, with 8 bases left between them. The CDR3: CASSILQNTEAFF. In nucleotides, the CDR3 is TGCGCCAGCAGCATCTTACAGAACACTGAAGCTTTCTTT. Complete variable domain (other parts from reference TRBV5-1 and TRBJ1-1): KAGVTQTPRYLIKTRGQQVTLSCSPISGHRSVSWYQQTPGQGLQFLFEYFSETQRNKGNFPGRFSGRQFSNSRSEMNVSTLELGDSALYLCASSILQNTEAFFGQGTRLTVV.

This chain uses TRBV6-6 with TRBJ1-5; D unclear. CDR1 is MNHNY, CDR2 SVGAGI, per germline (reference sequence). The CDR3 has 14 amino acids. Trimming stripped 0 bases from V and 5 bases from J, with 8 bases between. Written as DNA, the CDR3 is TGTGCCAGCAGTTACTCATCAGGCCATCAGCCCCAGCATTTT. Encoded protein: CASSYSSGHQPQHF.

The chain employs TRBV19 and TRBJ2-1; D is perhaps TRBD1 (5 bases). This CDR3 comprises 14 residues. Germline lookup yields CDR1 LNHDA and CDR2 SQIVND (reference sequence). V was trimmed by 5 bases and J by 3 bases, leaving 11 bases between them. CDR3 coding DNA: TGTGCCAGTAGTGTCGACAGTCGCTACAATGAGCAGTTCTTC. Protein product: CASSVDSRYNEQFF.

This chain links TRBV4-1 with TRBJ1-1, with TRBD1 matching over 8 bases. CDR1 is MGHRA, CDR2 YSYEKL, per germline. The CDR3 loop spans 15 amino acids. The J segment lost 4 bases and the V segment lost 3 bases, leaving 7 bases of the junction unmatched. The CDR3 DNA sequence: TGCGCCAGCAGCCATCCGACAGGGGAGGGCACTGAAGCTTTCTTT. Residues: CASSHPTGEGTEAFF.

Here the CDR3 reads CASSPPSLAYEQYF. As DNA, the CDR3 is TGTGCCAGCTCACCACCAAGCCTAGCCTACGAGCAGTACTTC. This chain links TRBV18 with TRBJ2-7, with D uncertain. Trimming took 0 bases from V and 2 from J, leaving 8 bases between them. The CDR3 spans 14 residues. CDR1 KGHSH and CDR2 LQKENI come from the germline V gene.

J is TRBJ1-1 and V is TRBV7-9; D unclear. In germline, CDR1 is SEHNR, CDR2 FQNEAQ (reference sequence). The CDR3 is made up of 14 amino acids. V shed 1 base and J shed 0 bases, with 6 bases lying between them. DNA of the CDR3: TGTGCCAGCAGCTTAGTACTCCTGAACACTGAAGCTTTCTTT. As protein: CASSLVLLNTEAFF.

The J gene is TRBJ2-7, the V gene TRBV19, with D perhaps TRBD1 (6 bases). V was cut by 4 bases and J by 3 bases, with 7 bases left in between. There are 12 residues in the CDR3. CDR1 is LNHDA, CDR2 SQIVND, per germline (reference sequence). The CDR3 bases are TGTGCCAGTAGTAAGGACAGCTACGAGCAGTACTTC. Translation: CASSKDSYEQYF.

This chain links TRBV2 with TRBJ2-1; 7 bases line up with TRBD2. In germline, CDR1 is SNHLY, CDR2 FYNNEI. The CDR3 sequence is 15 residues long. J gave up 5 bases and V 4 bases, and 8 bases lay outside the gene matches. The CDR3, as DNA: TGTGCCAGCAGTGGGAACCTAGCGGTCAACAATGAGCAGTTCTTC. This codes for CASSGNLAVNNEQFF.

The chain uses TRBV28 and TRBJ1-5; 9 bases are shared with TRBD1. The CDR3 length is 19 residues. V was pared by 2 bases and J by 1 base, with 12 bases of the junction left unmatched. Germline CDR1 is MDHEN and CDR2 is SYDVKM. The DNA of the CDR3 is TGTGCCAGCAGTTTAACTACAGGGGGCGAGGGTTGGAGCAATCAGCCCCAGCATTTT. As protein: CASSLTTGGEGWSNQPQHF.

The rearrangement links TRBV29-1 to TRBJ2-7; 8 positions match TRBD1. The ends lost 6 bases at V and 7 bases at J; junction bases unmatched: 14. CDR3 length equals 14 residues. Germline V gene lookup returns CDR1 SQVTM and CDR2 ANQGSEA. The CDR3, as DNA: TGCAGCGTAACCGGGACAGGAAAGGGGCCTGAGCAGTACTTC. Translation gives CSVTGTGKGPEQYF.

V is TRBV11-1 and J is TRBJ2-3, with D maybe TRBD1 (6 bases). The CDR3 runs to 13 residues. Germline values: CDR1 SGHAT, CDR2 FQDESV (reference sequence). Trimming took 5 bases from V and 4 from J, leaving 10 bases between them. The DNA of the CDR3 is TGTGCCAGCAGCCTAGACAGGTCAGATACGCAGTATTTT. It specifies CASSLDRSDTQYF. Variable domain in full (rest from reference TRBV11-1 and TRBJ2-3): EAEVAQSPRYKITEKSQAVAFWCDPISGHATLYWYRQILGQGPELLVQFQDESVVDDSQLPKDRFSAERLKGVDSTLKIQPAELGDSAMYLCASSLDRSDTQYFGPGTRLTVL.

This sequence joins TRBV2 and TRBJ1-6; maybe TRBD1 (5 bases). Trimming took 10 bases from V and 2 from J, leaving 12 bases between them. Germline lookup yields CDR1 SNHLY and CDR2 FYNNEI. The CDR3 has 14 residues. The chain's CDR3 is CAIHGTAYNSPLHF. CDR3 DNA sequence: TGTGCCATCCATGGGACTGCCTATAATTCACCCCTCCACTTT.

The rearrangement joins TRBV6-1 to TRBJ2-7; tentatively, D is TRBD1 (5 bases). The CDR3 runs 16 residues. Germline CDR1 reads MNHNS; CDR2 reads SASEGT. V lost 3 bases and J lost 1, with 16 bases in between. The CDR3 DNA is TGTGCCAGCAGTGACGAAAAGGACACCCCATCCTACGAGCAGTACTTC. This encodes CASSDEKDTPSYEQYF.

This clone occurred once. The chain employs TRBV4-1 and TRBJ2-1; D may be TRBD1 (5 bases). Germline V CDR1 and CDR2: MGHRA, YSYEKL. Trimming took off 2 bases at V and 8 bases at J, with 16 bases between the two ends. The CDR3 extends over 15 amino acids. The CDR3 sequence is CASSQISKGADEQFF. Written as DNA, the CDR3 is TGCGCCAGCAGCCAAATTTCTAAAGGGGCAGATGAGCAGTTCTTC.

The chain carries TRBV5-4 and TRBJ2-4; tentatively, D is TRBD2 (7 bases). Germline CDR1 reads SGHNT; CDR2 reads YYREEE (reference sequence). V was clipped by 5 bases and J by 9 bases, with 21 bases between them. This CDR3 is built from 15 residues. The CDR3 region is CASSSAGAAGSIQYF. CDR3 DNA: TGTGCCAGCAGTTCCGCGGGGGCCGCCGGGAGCATTCAGTACTTC.

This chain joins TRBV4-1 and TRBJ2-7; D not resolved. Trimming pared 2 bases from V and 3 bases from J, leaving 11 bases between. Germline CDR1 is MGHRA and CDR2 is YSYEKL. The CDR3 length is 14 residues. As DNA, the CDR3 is TGCGCCAGCAGCCAACGAACTCTTGACTACGAGCAGTACTTC. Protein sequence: CASSQRTLDYEQYF.

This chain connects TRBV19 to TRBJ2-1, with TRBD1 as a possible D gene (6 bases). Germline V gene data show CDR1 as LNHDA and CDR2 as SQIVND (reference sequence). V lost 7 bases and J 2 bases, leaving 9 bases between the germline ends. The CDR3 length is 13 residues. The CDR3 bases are TGTGCCAGTACGGACAGTCCCTACAATGAGCAGTTCTTC. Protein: CASTDSPYNEQFF.

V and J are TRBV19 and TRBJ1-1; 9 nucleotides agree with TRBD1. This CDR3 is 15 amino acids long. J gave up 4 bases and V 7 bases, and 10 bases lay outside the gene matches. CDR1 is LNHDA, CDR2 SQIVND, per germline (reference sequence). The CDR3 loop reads CASTLDRGRVTEAFF. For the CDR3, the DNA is TGTGCCAGTACCCTGGACAGGGGAAGGGTCACTGAAGCTTTCTTT.

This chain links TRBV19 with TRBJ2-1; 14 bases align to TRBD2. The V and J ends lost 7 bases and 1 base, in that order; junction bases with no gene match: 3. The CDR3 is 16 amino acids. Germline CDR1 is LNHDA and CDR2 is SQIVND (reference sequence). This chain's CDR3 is CASTGTSGSSYNEQFF. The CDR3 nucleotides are TGTGCCAGTACCGGGACTAGCGGGAGTTCCTACAATGAGCAGTTCTTC.

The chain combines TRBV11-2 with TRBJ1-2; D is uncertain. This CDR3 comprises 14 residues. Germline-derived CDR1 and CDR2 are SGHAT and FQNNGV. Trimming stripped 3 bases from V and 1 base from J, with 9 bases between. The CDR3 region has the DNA TGTGCCAGCAGCTTGGAGGCTGTTAACTATGGCTACACCTTC. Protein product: CASSLEAVNYGYTF.

The CDR3 loop is CASSLAEVPTVYSPLHF. DNA of the CDR3: TGTGCCAGCAGCTTAGCAGAGGTCCCCACCGTGTATTCACCCCTCCACTTT. The rearrangement joins TRBV7-2 to TRBJ1-6; D is undetermined. The V end was cut by 0 bases, the J end by 8 bases, with 17 bases between. In germline, CDR1 is SGHTA, CDR2 FQGNSA. The CDR3 consists of 17 residues.

The CDR3 region is CASSLLTGKADTQYF. The CDR3 nucleotides read TGTGCCAGCAGCCTACTAACGGGGAAGGCAGATACGCAGTATTTT. V usage is TRBV28 and J usage is TRBJ2-3, with D maybe TRBD2 (5 bases). Germline V CDR1 and CDR2: MDHEN, SYDVKM. The CDR3 loop spans 15 amino acids. V shed 6 bases and J shed 4 bases, with 17 bases lying between them.

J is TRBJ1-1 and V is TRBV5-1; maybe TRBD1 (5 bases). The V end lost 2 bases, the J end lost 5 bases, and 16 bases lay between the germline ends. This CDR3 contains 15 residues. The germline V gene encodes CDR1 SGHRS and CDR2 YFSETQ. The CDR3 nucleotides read TGCGCCAGCAGCTTACAACGGGGGTTAGGAACTGAAGCTTTCTTT. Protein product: CASSLQRGLGTEAFF.